The source of this T cell receptor beta chain is a study of siplizumab effects on memory and regulatory T cells. Study results and limitations: Left unconfirmed was the suppressive function of proliferating Tregs from siplizumab cultures. The study found that mappable alloreactive CD4+ clones averaged approximately 69% Treg-derived with siplizumab and roughly 30% in controls.

Remarks on this clone: The antigen is not known.

Germline V gives CDR1 GTSNPN, CDR2 SVGIG (reference sequence). The CDR3 is 15 residues long. With 0 bases removed from V and 5 bases from J, the gap between germline ends came to 14 bases. The assay looked at 95,000 to 100,000 TCR templates in each sample. Clones were sequenced by immunoSEQ multiplex PCR, and TCRdb holds only the in-frame ones, with some missing. The data contain approximately 90,000 clones, about 94% of them singletons. Sequencing input: non-Treg CD4+ T cells sorted from blood. The source is a human donor in good health. The gene calls are TRBV30 and TRBJ2-1, with D hard to call. The CDR3 sequence: CAWSVSFWPNNEQFF. The CDR3 DNA is TGTGCCTGGAGTGTAAGTTTTTGGCCAAACAATGAGCAGTTCTTC.